Each of the 4 T cell receptor beta chains below was sequenced from the same sample in a study of blood T cell repertoires in COVID-19 (dated by TCRdb to 2018 to 2020). To prepare the library, the immunoSEQ multiplex PCR assay was applied. TCRdb provides this immuneACCESS table in a form limited to in-frame rearrangements. Some clones are lacking; in checked studies, under half of them reflect an unresolved V gene, and why the rest are absent is not known. Here the sample has hundreds of thousands of clones; almost 85% occur a single time. More than 4.5% of the sample lies in the top ten. Specimen: peripheral blood. The receptors derive from a man in his fifties with active or convalescent COVID-19.

The chain couples TRBV11-1 to TRBJ2-1; the match to TRBD1 covers 8 bases. The CDR3 has 13 residues. Germline V lookup: CDR1 SGHAT, CDR2 FQDESV (reference sequence). V lost 5 bases, J lost 7 bases, and 4 bases stayed unmatched. The CDR3 loop is CASSPDRVNEQFF. The CDR3 DNA follows: TGTGCCAGCAGCCCGGACAGGGTAAATGAGCAGTTCTTC.

This chain uses TRBV6-2 or TRBV6-3 with TRBJ2-6; 8 bases map to TRBD2. The V segment lost 5 bases and the J segment 3 bases; nucleotides outside the gene matches: 9. Germline V gene sequence: CDR1 MNHEY, CDR2 SVGEGT. The CDR3 consists of 17 residues. CDR3 in amino acids: CASSGTGGPYGANVLTF. The CDR3 bases are TGTGCCAGCAGTGGGACGGGAGGGCCTTATGGGGCCAACGTCCTGACTTTC.

The genes are TRBV28 and TRBJ1-1, with D unresolved. The CDR3 runs 14 residues. Germline lookup yields CDR1 MDHEN and CDR2 SYDVKM. The V and J ends lost 3 bases and 2 bases respectively, with 10 bases between them. The CDR3 region has the DNA TGTGCCAGCAGTTTTGAGGGTGGAAACACTGAAGCTTTCTTT. Its translation is CASSFEGGNTEAFF.

This chain's CDR3 is CASRGAGEGTDTQYF. In DNA, the CDR3 is TGTGCCAGCAGGGGAGCGGGAGAGGGCACAGATACGCAGTATTTT. The chain recombines TRBV6-6 with TRBJ2-3; 8 bases fit TRBD2. V shed 6 bases, J shed 1 base, and the junction held 6 bases outside the gene matches. From germline, CDR1 is MNHNY and CDR2 SVGAGI (reference sequence). This CDR3 spans 15 amino acids.